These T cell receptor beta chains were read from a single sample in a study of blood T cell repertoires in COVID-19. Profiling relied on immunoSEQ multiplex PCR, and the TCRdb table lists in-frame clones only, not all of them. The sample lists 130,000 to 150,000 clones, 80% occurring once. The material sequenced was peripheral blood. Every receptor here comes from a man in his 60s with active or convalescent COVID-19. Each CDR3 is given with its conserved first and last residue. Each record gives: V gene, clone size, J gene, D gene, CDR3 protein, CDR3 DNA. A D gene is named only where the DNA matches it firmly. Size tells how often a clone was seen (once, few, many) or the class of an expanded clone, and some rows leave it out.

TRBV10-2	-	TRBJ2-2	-	CASSVGAGGTGELFF	TGCGCCAGCAGTGTGGGGGCAGGGGGGACCGGGGAGCTGTTTTTT
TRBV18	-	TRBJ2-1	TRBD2	CASSRQGEREKVEQFF	TGTGCCAGCTCACGACAAGGTGAGCGGGAGAAGGTTGAGCAGTTCTTC
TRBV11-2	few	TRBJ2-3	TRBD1	CASNDRGQSDTQYF	TGTGCCAGCAACGACAGGGGGCAGTCAGATACGCAGTATTTT
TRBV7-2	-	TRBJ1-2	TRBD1	CASSHGQGVVNYGYTF	TGTGCCAGCAGTCACGGACAGGGGGTAGTAAACTATGGCTACACCTTC
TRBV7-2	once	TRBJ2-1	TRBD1	CASSPQGANGEQFF	TGTGCCAGCAGCCCACAGGGGGCGAACGGTGAGCAGTTCTTC
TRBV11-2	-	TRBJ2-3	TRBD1	CASSVNRGPDTQYF	TGTGCCAGCAGCGTAAACAGGGGCCCAGATACGCAGTATTTT
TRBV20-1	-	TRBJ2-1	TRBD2	CSASDSGRRGNEQFF	TGCAGTGCTAGTGATAGCGGGAGACGTGGGAATGAGCAGTTCTTC
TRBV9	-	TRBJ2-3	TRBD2	CASSVEGGRGDTQYF	TGTGCCAGCAGCGTAGAAGGCGGGAGAGGAGATACGCAGTATTTT
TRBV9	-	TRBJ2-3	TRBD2	CASSTSGSGGTDTQYF	TGTGCCAGCAGCACCAGCGGGAGCGGAGGCACAGATACGCAGTATTTT
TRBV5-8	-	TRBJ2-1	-	CASSPVGTGPYNEQFF	TGTGCCAGCAGCCCGGTAGGGACTGGACCCTACAATGAGCAGTTCTTC
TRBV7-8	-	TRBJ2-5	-	CASSSPGDSQGGETQYF	TGTGCCAGCAGCTCCCCGGGCGACAGCCAGGGGGGAGAGACCCAGTACTTC
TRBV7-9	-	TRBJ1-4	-	CATPLATNEKLFF	TGTGCCACTCCACTTGCAACTAATGAAAAACTGTTTTTT
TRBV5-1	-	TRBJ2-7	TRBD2	CASSLGGAGGSEQYF	TGCGCCAGCAGCTTGGGAGGAGCGGGAGGTAGCGAGCAGTACTTC
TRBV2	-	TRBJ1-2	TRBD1	CASTDGQGAGNYGYTF	TGTGCCAGTACGGATGGACAGGGGGCGGGGAACTATGGCTACACCTTC
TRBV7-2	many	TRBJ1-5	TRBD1	CASSLDRGLQPQHF	TGTGCCAGCAGCTTAGACAGGGGGCTCCAGCCCCAGCATTTT
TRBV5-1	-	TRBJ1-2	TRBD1	CASSLGRRGPYTF	TGCGCCAGCAGCTTGGGTCGCAGGGGGCCCTACACCTTC
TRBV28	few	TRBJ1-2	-	CASSLGLSGLNYGYTF	TGTGCCAGCAGTTTAGGCCTCTCAGGGTTGAACTATGGCTACACCTTC
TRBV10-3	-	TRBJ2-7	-	CAARTDDEQYF	TGTGCCGCCAGGACAGACGACGAGCAGTACTTC
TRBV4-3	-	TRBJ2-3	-	CASSQGSITSDTQYF	TGCGCCAGCAGCCAAGGATCGATCACTTCAGATACGCAGTATTTT
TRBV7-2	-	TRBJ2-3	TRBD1	CASSLTGGGDTQYF	TGTGCCAGCAGCCTGACAGGGGGCGGGGATACGCAGTATTTT
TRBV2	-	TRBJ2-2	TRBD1	CASMRGRSGELFF	TGTGCCAGCATGAGGGGGCGGTCCGGGGAGCTGTTTTTT
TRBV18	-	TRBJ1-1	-	CASSPSQDRSTEAFF	TGTGCCAGCTCACCAAGTCAAGACCGGAGCACTGAAGCTTTCTTT
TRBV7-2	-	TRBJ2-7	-	CASSQTRVGIYEQYF	TGTGCCAGCAGTCAAACTCGGGTCGGTATCTACGAGCAGTACTTC
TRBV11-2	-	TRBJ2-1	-	CASSLDGEYNEQFF	TGTGCCAGCAGCTTAGACGGGGAATACAATGAGCAGTTCTTC
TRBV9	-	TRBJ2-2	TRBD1	CASSTAGTGFGDTGELFF	TGTGCCAGCAGCACAGCCGGGACAGGGTTTGGGGACACCGGGGAGCTGTTTTTT
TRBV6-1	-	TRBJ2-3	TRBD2	CASSEAQAGKDTQYF	TGTGCCAGCAGTGAAGCGCAAGCGGGAAAAGATACGCAGTATTTT
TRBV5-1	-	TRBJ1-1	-	CASSFEQTMNTEAFF	TGCGCCAGCAGCTTCGAGCAGACTATGAACACTGAAGCTTTCTTT
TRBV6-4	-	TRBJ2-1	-	CASSDSPGHSYNEQFF	TGTGCCAGCAGTGACTCTCCGGGACATTCCTACAATGAGCAGTTCTTC
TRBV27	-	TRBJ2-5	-	CASSSTPRGETQYF	TGTGCCAGCAGTTCGACCCCTAGGGGGGAGACCCAGTACTTC
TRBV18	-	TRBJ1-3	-	CASSPGVSSGNTIYF	TGTGCCAGCTCACCGGGAGTTTCCTCTGGAAACACCATATATTTT
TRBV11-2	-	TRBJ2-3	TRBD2	CASSSLTSGSTDTQYF	TGTGCCAGCAGCTCCCTTACTAGCGGCAGCACAGATACGCAGTATTTT
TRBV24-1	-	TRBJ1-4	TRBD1	CATSNPGQGSEKLFF	TGTGCCACCAGTAATCCGGGACAGGGGAGTGAAAAACTGTTTTTT
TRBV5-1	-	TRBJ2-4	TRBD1	CASSPWTGIQNIQYF	TGCGCCAGCAGCCCCTGGACAGGGATCCAAAACATTCAGTACTTC